Listed here are 22 T cell receptor beta chains from one sample, sequenced in a study of vaccination and CD4 T cells after COVID-19. The treatment was: approximately 9-day PBMC culture with coronavirus spike peptide pools or control peptides (ViraFEST assay). From the unexposed donor, CD4+ T cells were collected ahead of the COVID-19 pandemic (2011-2018). These receptors' targets are unknown. Cultured CD4+ T cells had their DNA profiled by the Oncomine TCR Beta short-read assay. Investigators isolated genomic DNA from cultured CD4+ T cells. MiXCR, run by TCRdb on the PCR reads, gives a single entry per CDR3 protein. The table has 9,500 to 13,000 distinct CDR3 sequences, about 30% seen once. Specimen: CD4+ T cells from blood, cultured in vitro. The source is a human donor in good health.

This sequence joins TRBV6-1 and TRBJ2-1; 9 bases are shared with TRBD1. V shed 5 bases, J shed 2 bases, and the junction held 7 bases outside the gene matches. There are 16 residues in the CDR3. Germline V gene data show CDR1 as MNHNS and CDR2 as SASEGT. CDR3 in DNA: TGTGCCAGCAGTATCACGGGACAGGGAACCTACAATGAGCAGTTCTTC. This translates into CASSITGQGTYNEQFF.

This chain uses TRBV28 with TRBJ2-1, with D maybe TRBD1 (5 bases). Germline CDR1 is MDHEN and CDR2 is SYDVKM. The CDR3 is 14 amino acids. V was cut by 7 bases and J by 0 bases, with 10 bases left in between. CDR3 nucleotide sequence: TGTGCCAGCAAGGCGACAGACTCCTACAATGAGCAGTTCTTC. This translates into CASKATDSYNEQFF.

This clonotype was seen more than once but under ten times. The chain links TRBV7-2 to TRBJ2-2; D is unclear. Germline values: CDR1 SGHTA, CDR2 FQGNSA. The V gene lost 6 bases and the J gene lost 5 bases, with 13 bases spanning the gap. The CDR3 runs 14 residues. The CDR3 loop reads CASRRSMGTGELFF. DNA of the CDR3: TGTGCCAGCAGGCGTTCGATGGGTACCGGGGAGCTGTTTTTT.

In this sample, this clonotype turned up a few times. The CDR3: CASSLGVLGDYEQYF. The CDR3 bases are TGTGCCAGCAGCTTAGGAGTGTTGGGGGACTACGAGCAGTACTTC. The chain employs TRBV7-2 and TRBJ2-7; D may match TRBD1 or TRBD2 (5 bases each). CDR1 is SGHTA, CDR2 FQGNSA, per germline. The CDR3 sequence is 15 residues long. V lost 1 base and J lost 3, with 13 bases in between.

Within the sample, this clonotype is medium-sized (0.01 to 0.1%). The chain joins TRBV10-3 to TRBJ2-7, with D perhaps being TRBD1 or TRBD2 (6 bases each). V gave up 7 bases and J gave up 0 bases, with 10 bases separating them. Germline CDR1 and CDR2: ENHRY and SYGVKD. The CDR3 is 13 amino acids. CDR3 sequence (DNA): TGTGCCATCATGGGGGGCATCTCCTACGAGCAGTACTTC. Amino acid sequence: CAIMGGISYEQYF.

The chain links TRBV7-6 to TRBJ2-5; D remains ambiguous. Germline V gene lookup returns CDR1 SGHVS and CDR2 FNYEAQ. This CDR3 is built from 14 residues. The V end lost 0 bases, the J end lost 7 bases, and 12 bases lay between the germline ends. The CDR3 region is CASSLAGLAGTQYF. The DNA for the CDR3 is TGTGCCAGCAGCTTAGCTGGTCTTGCTGGGACCCAGTACTTC.

The rearrangement uses TRBV2 and TRBJ2-5, with 9 bases aligning to TRBD2. The V gene end was trimmed by 10 bases and the J gene end by 4 bases; junction bases not matched to a gene: 16. Per the germline V gene, CDR1 is SNHLY and CDR2 is FYNNEI. The CDR3 is 16 residues long. CDR3 sequence reads: CATAYDFSGSRETQYF. DNA of the CDR3: TGTGCCACCGCGTACGACTTTAGCGGGAGTCGAGAGACCCAGTACTTC.

This clonotype was seen a few times. The chain joins TRBV6-2 or TRBV6-3 to TRBJ2-1; D gene uncertain. Trimming removed 2 bases from V and 2 bases from J, with 10 bases in between. CDR1 and CDR2 from the germline V gene are MNHEY and SVGEGT. The CDR3 covers 15 residues. The CDR3 DNA reads as TGTGCCAGCAGTTACAGTCAGGCCCCCTACAATGAGCAGTTCTTC. It encodes CASSYSQAPYNEQFF.

This clonotype turned up a few times. The V gene is TRBV7-2, the J gene TRBJ2-2; D call uncertain. Trimming stripped 0 bases from V and 5 bases from J, with 4 bases between. The CDR3 is 13 residues long. Germline V CDR1 and CDR2: SGHTA, FQGNSA. The CDR3 DNA reads as TGTGCCAGCAGCTTAGCGTCAACCGGGGAGCTGTTTTTT. Its protein product is CASSLASTGELFF.

The rearrangement uses TRBV7-2 and TRBJ2-2; TRBD2 matches 11 bases. Germline-derived CDR1 and CDR2 are SGHTA and FQGNSA. After removal of 5 bases from V and 4 bases from J, the junction contained 18 bases not matched to a gene. The CDR3 covers 20 residues. The CDR3 region is CASSPRGPQRTSGPTGELFF. The CDR3 DNA reads as TGTGCCAGCAGCCCACGGGGTCCCCAGAGGACTAGCGGGCCCACCGGGGAGCTGTTTTTT.

This rearrangement joins TRBV19 to TRBJ2-3; perhaps TRBD2 as D (6 bases). V lost 5 bases and J lost 4, with 10 bases in between. The CDR3 covers 13 residues. CDR1 and CDR2 (germline): LNHDA, SQIVND (reference sequence). The CDR3 nucleotides are TGTGCCAGTAGTCCGGAGGGAGCAGATACGCAGTATTTT. Translated, it gives CASSPEGADTQYF.

The rearrangement joins TRBV19 to TRBJ2-3; 9 nucleotides line up with TRBD1. CDR3 size: 15 residues. CDR1 LNHDA and CDR2 SQIVND come from the germline V gene (reference sequence). After removal of 4 bases from V and 2 bases from J, the junction contained 4 bases not matched to a gene. CDR3 DNA: TGTGCCAGTAGTAGACGGGACAGGGACACAGATACGCAGTATTTT. It translates to CASSRRDRDTDTQYF.

The chain carries TRBV28 and TRBJ2-1; 7 positions agree with TRBD2. Germline CDR1 MDHEN, CDR2 SYDVKM. The CDR3 is 17 residues long. V was pared by 5 bases and J by 4 bases, with 14 bases of the junction left unmatched. CDR3 in amino acids: CASSTPGSGPPYNEQFF. The CDR3 DNA reads TGTGCCAGCAGTACCCCGGGTAGCGGGCCACCATACAATGAGCAGTTCTTC.

The chain links TRBV7-9 to TRBJ2-7, with D unresolved. Germline V gene lookup returns CDR1 SEHNR and CDR2 FQNEAQ (reference sequence). The V gene lost 1 base and the J gene lost 3 bases, with 10 bases spanning the gap. The CDR3 covers 14 residues. CDR3 residues: CASSLVGANYEQYF. CDR3 DNA: TGTGCCAGCAGCTTAGTGGGCGCCAACTACGAGCAGTACTTC.

The chain recombines TRBV19 with TRBJ2-5, with TRBD1 matching 8 bases. The CDR3 sequence is 14 residues long. The V segment lost 3 bases and the J segment 4 bases; nucleotides outside the gene matches: 4. Germline-derived CDR1 and CDR2 are LNHDA and SQIVND (reference sequence). The CDR3 nucleotides are TGTGCCAGTAGTATCGGACAGGGCGGAGAGACCCAGTACTTC. Protein sequence: CASSIGQGGETQYF. Full variable domain (rest looked up from reference TRBV19 and TRBJ2-5): DGGITQSPKYLFRKEGQNVTLSCEQNLNHDAMYWYRQDPGQGLRLIYYSQIVNDFQKGDIAEGYSVSREKKESFPLTVTSAQKNPTAFYLCASSIGQGGETQYFGPGTRLLVL.

The J gene is TRBJ1-2, the V gene TRBV6-1; D uncertain. The CDR3 is 13 amino acids. Between the trimmed V and J ends, which lost 11 bases and 6 bases, there was a span of 19 bases. Germline CDR1 is MNHNS and CDR2 is SASEGT. The CDR3 coding sequence is TGTGCCGGGGAACTGGAGAGTGAAAATGGCTACACCTTC. It specifies CAGELESENGYTF.

Relative to its sample, this clonotype is medium-sized. CDR3 DNA sequence: TGTGCCACCAGTGGAACTTCCCCTGGCTACACCTTC. Its translation is CATSGTSPGYTF. V usage is TRBV24-1 and J usage is TRBJ1-2; D not certain. CDR3 length: 12 residues. V shed 5 bases and J shed 7 bases, with 10 bases lying between them. Germline assignment: CDR1 KGHDR and CDR2 SFDVKD.

The chain is built from TRBV20-1 and TRBJ2-7; D is unclear. CDR3 size: 12 residues. Germline V gives CDR1 DFQATT, CDR2 SNEGSKA (reference sequence). The V end was cut by 5 bases, the J end by 5 bases, with 13 bases between. The CDR3 here is CSARAPTDEQYF. As DNA, the CDR3 is TGCAGTGCTCGGGCCCCCACGGACGAGCAGTACTTC.

This chain joins TRBV7-2 and TRBJ2-2; TRBD2 might be the D (5 bases). The germline V gene has CDR1 SGHTA and CDR2 FQGNSA. Trimming took 3 bases from V and 2 from J, leaving 13 bases between them. The CDR3 is 16 residues long. The CDR3 coding sequence is TGTGCCAGCAGCTTGCTAGCAAGGGCTAACACCGGGGAGCTGTTTTTT. It is translated as CASSLLARANTGELFF.

This clonotype turned up a few times. This sequence joins TRBV20-1 and TRBJ2-7; a possible D gene is TRBD1 (5 bases). From germline, CDR1 is DFQATT and CDR2 SNEGSKA (reference sequence). This CDR3 is built from 14 residues. V lost 0 bases, J lost 2 bases, and 11 bases lay in between. CDR3 in DNA: TGCAGTGCTAGAGATGGGGCTAAAACCTACGAGCAGTACTTC. Encoded protein: CSARDGAKTYEQYF.

The V call is TRBV7-2, the J call TRBJ1-3, with D possibly being TRBD1 (5 bases). CDR1 is SGHTA, CDR2 FQGNSA, per germline. Trimming took off 5 bases at V and 4 bases at J, with 18 bases between the two ends. The CDR3 sequence is 16 residues long. CDR3 sequence: CASSPTRGLTGNTIYF. The CDR3 DNA reads as TGTGCCAGCAGCCCCACAAGGGGACTCACAGGAAACACCATATATTTT.

The rearrangement links TRBV20-1 to TRBJ1-4; possible D gene TRBD1, 6 bases. V lost 5 bases to trimming and J lost 7 bases, with 17 bases between them. This CDR3 region has 14 residues. Germline V lookup: CDR1 DFQATT, CDR2 SNEGSKA (reference sequence). This CDR3 reads CSADNQGLSEKLFF. The CDR3 nucleotides are TGCAGTGCTGATAATCAGGGGTTGAGTGAAAAACTGTTTTTT.